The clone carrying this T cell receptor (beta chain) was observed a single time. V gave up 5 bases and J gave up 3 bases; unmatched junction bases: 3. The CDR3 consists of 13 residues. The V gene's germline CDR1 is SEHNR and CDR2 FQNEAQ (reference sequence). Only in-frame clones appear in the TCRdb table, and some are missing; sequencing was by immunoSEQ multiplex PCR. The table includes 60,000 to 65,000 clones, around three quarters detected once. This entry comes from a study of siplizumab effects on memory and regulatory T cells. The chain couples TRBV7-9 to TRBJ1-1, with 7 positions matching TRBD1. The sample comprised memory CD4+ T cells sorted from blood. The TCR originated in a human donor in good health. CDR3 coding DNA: TGTGCCAGCAGCACCACAGGGGACACTGAAGCTTTCTTT. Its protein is CASSTTGDTEAFF.